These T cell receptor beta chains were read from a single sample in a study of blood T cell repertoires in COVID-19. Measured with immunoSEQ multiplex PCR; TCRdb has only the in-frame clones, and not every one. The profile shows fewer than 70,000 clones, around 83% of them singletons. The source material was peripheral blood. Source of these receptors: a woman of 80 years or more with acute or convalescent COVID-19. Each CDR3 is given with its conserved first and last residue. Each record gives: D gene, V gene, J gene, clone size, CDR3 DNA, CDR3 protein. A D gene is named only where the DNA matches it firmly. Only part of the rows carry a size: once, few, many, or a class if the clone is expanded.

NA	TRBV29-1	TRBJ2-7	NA	TGCAGCGTTGAAGTGGGCTTCGGGGGAGTCTACGAGCAGTACTTC	CSVEVGFGGVYEQYF
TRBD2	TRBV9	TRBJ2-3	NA	TGTGCCAGCAGCCCAGGAGTACTAGCGGAGAAAGATACGCAGTATTTT	CASSPGVLAEKDTQYF
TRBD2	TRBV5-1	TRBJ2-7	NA	TGCGCCAGCAGCTCGCGAGCGGGACGGCCGAGCTCCTACGAGCAGTACTTC	CASSSRAGRPSSYEQYF
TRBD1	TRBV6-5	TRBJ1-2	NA	TGTGCCAGCAGCGTATCCGGGACAGGGGATGGCTACACCTTC	CASSVSGTGDGYTF
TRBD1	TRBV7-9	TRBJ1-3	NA	TGTGCCACCCTAACGGACAGGGGTATCAACTCTGGAAACACCATATATTTT	CATLTDRGINSGNTIYF
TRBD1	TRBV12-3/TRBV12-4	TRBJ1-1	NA	TGTGCCAGCAGCCTCGACAGGGACACTGAAGCTTTCTTT	CASSLDRDTEAFF
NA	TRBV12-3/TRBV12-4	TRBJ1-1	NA	TGTGCCAGCAACTCCGGGGGCACTGAAGCTTTCTTT	CASNSGGTEAFF
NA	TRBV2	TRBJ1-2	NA	TGTGTCAGCTCTGACCCGGGGGAGAGGCGAGGCTACACCTTC	CVSSDPGERRGYTF
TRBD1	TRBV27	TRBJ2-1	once	TGTGCCAGCAGGTGGGGACAGGGGTTCAATGAGCAGTTCTTC	CASRWGQGFNEQFF
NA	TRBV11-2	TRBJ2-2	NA	TGTGCCAGCAGCTCCCCTACGGTCGGGTCACAGAACACCGGGGAGCTGTTTTTT	CASSSPTVGSQNTGELFF
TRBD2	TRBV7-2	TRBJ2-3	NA	TGTGCCAGCAGCTTGGGGACTAGACGAGATACGCAGTATTTT	CASSLGTRRDTQYF
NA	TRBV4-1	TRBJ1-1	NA	TGCGCCAGCAGCCCCGAATCGGGTGGCACTGAAGCTTTCTTT	CASSPESGGTEAFF
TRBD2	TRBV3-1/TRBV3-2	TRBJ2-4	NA	TGTGCCAGCAGCCAAGCACTAGCGGGGGGCCAAAACATTCAGTACTTC	CASSQALAGGQNIQYF
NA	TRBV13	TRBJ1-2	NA	TGTGCCAGCAGCAAAGAAGTCTTTGGGACACCCTATGGCTACACCTTC	CASSKEVFGTPYGYTF
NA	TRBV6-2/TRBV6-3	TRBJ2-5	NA	TGTGCCAGCAGTTACCCCGGGAGTCTCCGGGAGACCCAGTACTTC	CASSYPGSLRETQYF
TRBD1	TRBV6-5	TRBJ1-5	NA	TGTGCCAGCAGTCCGACAGGGATGGATCAGCCCCAGCATTTT	CASSPTGMDQPQHF
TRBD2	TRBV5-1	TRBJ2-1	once	TGCGCCAGCAGCTTGGAAGGCGGGGGGCCCTACAATGAGCAGTTCTTC	CASSLEGGGPYNEQFF
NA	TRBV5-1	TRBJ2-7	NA	TGCGCCAGCAGCTTGGCTGGGGCCCCCTACGAGCAGTACTTC	CASSLAGAPYEQYF
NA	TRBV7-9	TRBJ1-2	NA	TGTGCCAGCAGCTCATTCCAGGGTTCGGGTTATGGCTACACCTTC	CASSSFQGSGYGYTF
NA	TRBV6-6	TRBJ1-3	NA	TGTGCCAGCAGTTACTCCCAGGGTACGGGAAACACCATATATTTT	CASSYSQGTGNTIYF
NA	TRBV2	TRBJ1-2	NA	TGTGCCAGCAGTGAATTGGCGGGGGGCGCAAGCTATGGCTACACCTTC	CASSELAGGASYGYTF
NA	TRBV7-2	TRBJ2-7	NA	TGTGCCAGCAGCTTAGGTACGGTGAGCTACGAGCAGTACTTC	CASSLGTVSYEQYF
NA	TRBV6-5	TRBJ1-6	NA	TGTGCCACCCTCCGAACCAGCTCCTATAATTCACCCCTCCACTTT	CATLRTSSYNSPLHF
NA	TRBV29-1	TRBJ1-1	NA	TGCAGCGTTGAGAAAGGAGGCTTTCATCGGGCTTTCTTT	CSVEKGGFHRAFF
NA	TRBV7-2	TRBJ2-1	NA	TGTGCCAGCAGCTTATGGGGGGGCGCATTGAATGAGCAGTTCTTC	CASSLWGGALNEQFF
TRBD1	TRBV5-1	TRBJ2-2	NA	TGCGCCAGCAGCTCGACAGGGCACACCGGGGAGCTGTTTTTT	CASSSTGHTGELFF
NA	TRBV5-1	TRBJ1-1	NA	TGCGCCAGCAGCTTTACAGCGAACACTGAAGCTTTCTTT	CASSFTANTEAFF
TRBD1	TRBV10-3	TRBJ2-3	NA	TGTGCCATCAGTGGGGTGTCACAGGGGGCGGCAGATACGCAGTATTTT	CAISGVSQGAADTQYF
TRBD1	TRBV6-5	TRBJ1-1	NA	TGTGCCAGCCGAGGGACAGCGAACACTGAAGCTTTCTTT	CASRGTANTEAFF
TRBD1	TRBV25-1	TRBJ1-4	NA	TGTGCCAGCAGTCTTACAGGGGTTGCTAATGAAAAACTGTTTTTT	CASSLTGVANEKLFF